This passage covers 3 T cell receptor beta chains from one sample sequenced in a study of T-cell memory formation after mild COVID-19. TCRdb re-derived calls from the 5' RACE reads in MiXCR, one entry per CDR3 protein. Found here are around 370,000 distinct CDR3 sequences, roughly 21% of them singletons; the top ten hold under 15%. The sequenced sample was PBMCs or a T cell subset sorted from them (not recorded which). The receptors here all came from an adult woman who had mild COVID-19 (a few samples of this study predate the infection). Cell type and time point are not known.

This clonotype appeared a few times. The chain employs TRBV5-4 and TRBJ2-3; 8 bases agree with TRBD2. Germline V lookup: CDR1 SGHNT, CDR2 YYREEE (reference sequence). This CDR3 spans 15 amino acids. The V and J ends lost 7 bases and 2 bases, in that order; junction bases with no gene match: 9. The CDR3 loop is CASASGRADTDTQYF. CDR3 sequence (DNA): TGTGCCAGCGCAAGCGGGAGAGCGGACACAGATACGCAGTATTTT.

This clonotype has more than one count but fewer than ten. As DNA, the CDR3 is TGTGCCAGCAGCTTAGCGGGGCCCGGCTACACCTTC. Its translation: CASSLAGPGYTF. V gene TRBV7-9 combines with J gene TRBJ1-2; TRBD1 might be the D (5 bases). Trimming cost V 0 bases and J 8 bases, with 7 bases left between them. This CDR3 is built from 12 residues. The germline gives CDR1 SEHNR, CDR2 FQNEAQ (reference sequence).

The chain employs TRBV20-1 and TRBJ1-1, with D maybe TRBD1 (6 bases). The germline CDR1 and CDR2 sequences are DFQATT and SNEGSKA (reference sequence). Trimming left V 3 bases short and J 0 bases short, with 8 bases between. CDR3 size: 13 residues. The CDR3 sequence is CSASSGVNTEAFF. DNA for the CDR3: TGCAGTGCTAGCTCAGGGGTGAACACTGAAGCTTTCTTT.